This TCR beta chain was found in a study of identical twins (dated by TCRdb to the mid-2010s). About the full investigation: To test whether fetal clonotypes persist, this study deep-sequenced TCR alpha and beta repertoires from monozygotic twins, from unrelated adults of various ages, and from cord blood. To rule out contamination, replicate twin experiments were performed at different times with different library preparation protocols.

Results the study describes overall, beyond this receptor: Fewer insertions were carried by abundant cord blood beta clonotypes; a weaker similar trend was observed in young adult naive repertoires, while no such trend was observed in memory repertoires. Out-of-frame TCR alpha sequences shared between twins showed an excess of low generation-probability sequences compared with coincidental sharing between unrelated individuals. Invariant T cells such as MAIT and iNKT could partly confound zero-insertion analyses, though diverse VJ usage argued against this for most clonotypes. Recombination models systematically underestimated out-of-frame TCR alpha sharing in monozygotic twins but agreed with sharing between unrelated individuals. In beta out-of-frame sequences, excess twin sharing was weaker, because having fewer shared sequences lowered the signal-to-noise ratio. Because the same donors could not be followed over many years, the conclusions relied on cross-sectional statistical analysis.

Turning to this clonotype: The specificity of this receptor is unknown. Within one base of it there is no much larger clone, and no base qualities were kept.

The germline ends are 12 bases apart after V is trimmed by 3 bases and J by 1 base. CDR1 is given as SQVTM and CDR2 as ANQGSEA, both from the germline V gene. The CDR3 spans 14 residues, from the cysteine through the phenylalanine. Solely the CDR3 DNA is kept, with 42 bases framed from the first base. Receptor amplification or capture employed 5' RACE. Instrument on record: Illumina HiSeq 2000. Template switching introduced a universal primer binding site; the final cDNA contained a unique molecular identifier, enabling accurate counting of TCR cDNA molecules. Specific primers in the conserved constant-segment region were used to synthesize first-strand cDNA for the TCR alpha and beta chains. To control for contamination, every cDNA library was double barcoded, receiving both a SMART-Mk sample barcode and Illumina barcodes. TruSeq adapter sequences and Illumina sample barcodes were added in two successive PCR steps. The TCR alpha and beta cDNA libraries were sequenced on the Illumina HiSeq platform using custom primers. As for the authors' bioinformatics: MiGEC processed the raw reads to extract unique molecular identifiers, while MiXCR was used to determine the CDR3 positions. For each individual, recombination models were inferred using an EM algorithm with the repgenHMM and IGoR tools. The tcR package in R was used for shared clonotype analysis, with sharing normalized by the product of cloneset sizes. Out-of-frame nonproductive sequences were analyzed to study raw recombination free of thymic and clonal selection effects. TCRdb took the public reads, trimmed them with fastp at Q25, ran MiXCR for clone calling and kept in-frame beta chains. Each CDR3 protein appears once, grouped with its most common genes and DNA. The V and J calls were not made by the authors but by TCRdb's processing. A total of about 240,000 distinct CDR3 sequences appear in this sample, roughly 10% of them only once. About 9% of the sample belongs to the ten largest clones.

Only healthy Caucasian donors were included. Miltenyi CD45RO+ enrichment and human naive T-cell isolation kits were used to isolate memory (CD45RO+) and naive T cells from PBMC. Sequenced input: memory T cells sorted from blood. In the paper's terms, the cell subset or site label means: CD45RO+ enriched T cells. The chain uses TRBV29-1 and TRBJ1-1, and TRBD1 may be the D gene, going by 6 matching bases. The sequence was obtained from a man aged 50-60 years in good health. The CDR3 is CSVDQTGWNTEAFF. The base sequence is TGCAGCGTTGATCAAACAGGGTGGAACACTGAAGCTTTCTTT.